This T cell receptor beta chain was observed in a study of cytomegalovirus exposure and HLA in healthy donors. J lost 7 bases, V lost 1 base, and 9 bases had no gene match. This CDR3 contains 15 residues. Germline-derived CDR1 and CDR2 are LGHNA and YNFKEQ. Primers included in the PCR were 60 Vbeta and 13 Jbeta primers. Sequencing was performed with immunoSEQ multiplex PCR; in TCRdb, only in-frame clones are kept and a portion is missing. Counted here are over 150,000 clones, approximately 76% occurring once; the ten biggest clones make up about 1.3%. What was sequenced was PBMCs. This sequence joins TRBV4-2 and TRBJ1-2, with 7 bases matching TRBD1. The source is a man aged 55 to 70 in good health and CMV-seronegative. As DNA, the CDR3 is TGTGCCAGCAGCCAAGCCGGACAGGTAGGTCCTGGCTACACCTTC. Translating it yields CASSQAGQVGPGYTF.